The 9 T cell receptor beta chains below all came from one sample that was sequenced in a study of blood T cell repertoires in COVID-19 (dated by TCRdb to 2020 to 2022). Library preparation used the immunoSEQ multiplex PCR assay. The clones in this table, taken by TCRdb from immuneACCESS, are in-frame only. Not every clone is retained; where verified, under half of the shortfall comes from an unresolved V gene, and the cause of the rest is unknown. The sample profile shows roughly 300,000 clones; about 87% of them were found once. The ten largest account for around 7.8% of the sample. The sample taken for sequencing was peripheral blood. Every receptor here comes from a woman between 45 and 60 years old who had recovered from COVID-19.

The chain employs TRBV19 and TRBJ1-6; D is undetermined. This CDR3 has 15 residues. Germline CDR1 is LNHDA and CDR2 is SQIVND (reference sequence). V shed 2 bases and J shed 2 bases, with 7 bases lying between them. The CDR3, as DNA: TGTGCCAGTAGTATACAGTTCACCTATAATTCACCCCTCCACTTT. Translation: CASSIQFTYNSPLHF.

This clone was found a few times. CDR3 bases: TGTGCCAGCAGCGTAGGGACAGGGGTGAGCACCGGGGAGCTGTTTTTT. It is translated as CASSVGTGVSTGELFF. J is TRBJ2-2 and V is TRBV9; TRBD1 matches at 9 bases. Germline CDR1 is SGDLS and CDR2 is YYNGEE. The CDR3 consists of 16 residues. V lost 0 bases and J lost 4; bases outside the gene matches: 4.

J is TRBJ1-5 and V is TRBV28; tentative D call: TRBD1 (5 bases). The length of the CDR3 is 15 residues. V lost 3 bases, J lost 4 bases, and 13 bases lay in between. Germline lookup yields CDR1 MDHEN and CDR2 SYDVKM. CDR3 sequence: CASSFWGDRNQPQHF. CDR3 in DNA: TGTGCCAGCAGTTTTTGGGGGGATAGGAATCAGCCCCAGCATTTT.

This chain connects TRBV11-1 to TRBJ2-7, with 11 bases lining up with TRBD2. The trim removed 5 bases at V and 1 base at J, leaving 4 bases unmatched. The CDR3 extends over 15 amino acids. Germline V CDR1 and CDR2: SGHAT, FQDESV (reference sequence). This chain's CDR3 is CASSSGTSGSYEQYF. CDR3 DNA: TGTGCCAGCAGCAGCGGGACTAGCGGATCCTACGAGCAGTACTTC.

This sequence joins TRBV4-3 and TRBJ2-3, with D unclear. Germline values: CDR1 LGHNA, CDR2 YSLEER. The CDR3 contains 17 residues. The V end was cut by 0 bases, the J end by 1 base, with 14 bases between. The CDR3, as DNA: TGCGCCAGCAGCCAAGAAAGAACCGGGTACGGCACAGATACGCAGTATTTT. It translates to CASSQERTGYGTDTQYF.

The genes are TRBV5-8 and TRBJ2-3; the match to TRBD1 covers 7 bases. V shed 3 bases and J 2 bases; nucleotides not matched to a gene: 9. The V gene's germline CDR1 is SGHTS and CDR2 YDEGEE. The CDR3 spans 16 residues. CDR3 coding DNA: TGTGCCAGCAGCTCCATAGGGACAGACCCCACAGATACGCAGTATTTT. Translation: CASSSIGTDPTDTQYF.

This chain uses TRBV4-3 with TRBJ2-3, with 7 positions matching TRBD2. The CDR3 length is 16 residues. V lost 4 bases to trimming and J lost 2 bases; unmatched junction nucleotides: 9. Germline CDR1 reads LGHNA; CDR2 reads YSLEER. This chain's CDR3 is CASSPAEAGFTDTQYF. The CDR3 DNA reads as TGCGCCAGCAGCCCTGCTGAAGCGGGGTTCACAGATACGCAGTATTTT.

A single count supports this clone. CDR3 loop: CASAPGDSTNTEAFF. The CDR3 nucleotides read TGTGCTAGTGCCCCCGGGGACAGCACCAACACTGAAGCTTTCTTT. The chain carries TRBV12-5 and TRBJ1-1; 7 bases agree with TRBD1. V trimming: 7 bases; J trimming: 2 bases; junction bases outside the gene matches: 10. This CDR3 spans 15 amino acids. Germline lookup yields CDR1 LGHNT and CDR2 FRNRAP. Based on the CDR3 plus reference TRBV12-5 and TRBJ1-1, the full variable domain is DARVTQTPRHKVTEMGQEVTMRCQPILGHNTVFWYRQTMMQGLELLAYFRNRAPLDDSGMPKDRFSAEMPDATLATLKIQPSEPRDSAVYFCASAPGDSTNTEAFFGQGTRLTVV.

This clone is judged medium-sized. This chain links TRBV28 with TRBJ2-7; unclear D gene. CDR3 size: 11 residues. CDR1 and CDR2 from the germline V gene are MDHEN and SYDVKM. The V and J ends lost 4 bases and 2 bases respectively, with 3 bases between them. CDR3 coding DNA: TGTGCCAGCAGTTACACCTACGAGCAGTACTTC. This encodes CASSYTYEQYF.